A single sample is the source of the 30 T cell receptor beta chains below, sequenced in a study of blood T cells in healthy people across ages. A second PCR, run for roughly 6 to 11 cycles, used a sample-barcoded 5' primer plus a J-beta primer mix. TCRdb re-analysed the 5' RACE reads in MiXCR, keeping a single row per CDR3 protein. The sample contains about a million distinct CDR3 sequences, more than 30% of which appear only once. Sequences were obtained from blood. The receptors originated from a man younger than 35 in good health.

This clonotype was found a few times. The chain has TRBV7-2 and TRBJ1-2; D is unresolved. The germline V and J ends were trimmed by 5 bases and 9 bases, with 19 bases remaining between them. The germline V gene has CDR1 SGHTA and CDR2 FQGNSA. CDR3 size: 14 residues. The CDR3 spells CASSPGHTVSRYTF. The CDR3 DNA follows: TGTGCCAGCAGCCCCGGTCACACCGTCTCCCGCTACACCTTC.

V is TRBV6-5 and J is TRBJ2-1; D is ambiguous. The CDR3 is 13 amino acids. Germline V gives CDR1 MNHEY, CDR2 SVGAGI. V was pared by 6 bases and J by 4 bases, with 10 bases between. DNA for the CDR3: TGTGCCAGCAGCAACCGACGGTACAATGAGCAGTTCTTC. This gives the protein CASSNRRYNEQFF.

This clonotype was seen only a few times. The rearrangement uses TRBV25-1 and TRBJ2-3; TRBD2 agrees at 8 bases. CDR1 and CDR2 (germline): MGHDK, SYGVNS. There are 17 residues in the CDR3. Unmatched junction bases numbered 10, after V lost 2 bases and J lost 3 bases. The chain's CDR3 is CASSESRGGVSTDTQYF. Here the CDR3 DNA reads TGTGCCAGCAGTGAAAGTCGGGGGGGCGTATCTACAGATACGCAGTATTTT.

The table lists this clonotype with a few counts. V and J are TRBV13 and TRBJ2-3; D is ambiguous. The V and J ends lost 5 bases and 0 bases respectively, with 9 bases between them. This CDR3 contains 14 residues. Germline V gene lookup returns CDR1 PRHDT and CDR2 FYEKMQ (reference sequence). The CDR3 loop is CASSLYASTDTQYF. The CDR3, as DNA: TGTGCCAGCAGCCTCTATGCTAGCACAGATACGCAGTATTTT.

This clonotype was counted at least ten times. V gene TRBV24-1 combines with J gene TRBJ2-1; D remains ambiguous. V was trimmed by 4 bases and J by 3 bases, leaving 0 bases between them. The length of the CDR3 is 11 residues. CDR1 KGHDR and CDR2 SFDVKD come from the germline V gene. DNA of the CDR3: TGTGCCACCAGTGACTACAATGAGCAGTTCTTC. Translation gives CATSDYNEQFF.

The table lists this clonotype with a few counts. The V call is TRBV2, the J call TRBJ1-1; D uncertain. This CDR3 region has 11 residues. Germline CDR1 and CDR2: SNHLY and FYNNEI. V lost 7 bases to trimming and J lost 6 bases, with 9 bases between them. DNA of the CDR3: TGTGCCAGCATGGCGGTAGCTGAAGCTTTCTTT. The encoded protein is CASMAVAEAFF. Full variable domain (outside the CDR3, taken from reference TRBV2 and TRBJ1-1): EPEVTQTPSHQVTQMGQEVILRCVPISNHLYFYWYRQILGQKVEFLVSFYNNEISEKSEIFDDQFSVERPDGSNFTLKIRSTKLEDSAMYFCASMAVAEAFFGQGTRLTVV.

This clonotype occurred a few times. The chain couples TRBV20-1 to TRBJ1-1, with D possibly matching TRBD1 (5 bases). Looked up from germline, CDR1 is DFQATT and CDR2 is SNEGSKA (reference sequence). The CDR3 has 13 residues. V gave up 3 bases and J gave up 2 bases, with 10 bases separating them. CDR3 nucleotide sequence: TGCAGTGCTAGCCAGGGACCTAACACTGAAGCTTTCTTT. This translates into CSASQGPNTEAFF.

Ten or more counts support this clonotype. The chain recombines TRBV7-9 with TRBJ2-1; the match to TRBD1 covers 7 bases. CDR3 size: 15 residues. Germline assignment: CDR1 SEHNR and CDR2 FQNEAQ (reference sequence). The V gene end was trimmed by 8 bases and the J gene end by 3 bases; junction bases not matched to a gene: 10. DNA of the CDR3: TGTGCCAGCCTTATAGGACAGGTTCGCTACAATGAGCAGTTCTTC. It encodes CASLIGQVRYNEQFF.

The genes are TRBV20-1 and TRBJ2-5, with 10 bases identical to TRBD2. The J call may be wrong; the DNA end is better matched by TRBJ2-7. The CDR3 is 16 amino acids. Germline-derived CDR1 and CDR2 are DFQATT and SNEGSKA (reference sequence). CDR3 bases: TGCAGTGCTAGTCGAAGCGGGAGGGCGAGGAACTACGAGCAGTACTTC. Translated, it gives CSASRSGRARNYEQYF.

The gene calls are TRBV2 and TRBJ1-6, with 7 bases that match TRBD1. This CDR3 has 15 amino acids. Losses at the gene ends were 6 bases for V and 7 bases for J; bases not matched to a gene: 9. Germline CDR1 and CDR2: SNHLY and FYNNEI. The DNA for the CDR3 is TGTGCCAGCAGGGGGAGCAGGGGGGAAAATTCACCCCTCCACTTT. It codes for CASRGSRGENSPLHF.

Comment on this clonotype: A much larger clone is a single base away; this may be a read error. The chain's CDR3 is CSAVQGQQNNEQYF. CDR3 DNA: TGCAGTGCTGTCCAGGGGCAGCAGAACAATGAGCAGTACTTC. The rearrangement joins TRBV20-1 to TRBJ2-5, with D possibly TRBD1 on 6 matching bases. Trimming took off 5 bases at V and 11 bases at J, with 24 bases between the two ends. CDR1 DFQATT and CDR2 SNEGSKA come from the germline V gene (reference sequence). The CDR3 sequence is 14 residues long.

This chain connects TRBV2 to TRBJ2-1; no clear D. Germline CDR1 and CDR2: SNHLY and FYNNEI. Trimming cost V 4 bases and J 5 bases, with 6 bases left between them. This CDR3 is 12 amino acids long. The CDR3 DNA sequence: TGTGCCAGCAGTGCGGCAGACAATGAGCAGTTCTTC. This sequence encodes CASSAADNEQFF.

This clonotype has only one observation. V usage is TRBV4-1 and J usage is TRBJ1-1; D might be TRBD1 (5 bases). Germline-derived CDR1 and CDR2 are MGHRA and YSYEKL. The CDR3 consists of 15 residues. V shed 0 bases and J shed 4 bases, with 12 bases lying between them. The CDR3 nucleotides read TGCGCCAGCAGCCAAGATAGGGCAGGGCTCACTGAAGCTTTCTTT. This gives the protein CASSQDRAGLTEAFF.

The chain combines TRBV2 with TRBJ2-3; D possibly corresponds to TRBD2 (6 bases). The CDR3 runs 14 residues. With 8 bases removed from V and 5 bases from J, the gap between germline ends came to 17 bases. Germline V lookup: CDR1 SNHLY, CDR2 FYNNEI. The CDR3 bases are TGTGCCAGCGGCTCGAGCGGGTACAGAGATACGCAGTATTTT. Translated: CASGSSGYRDTQYF.

The chain is built from TRBV10-3 and TRBJ1-5, with 7 bases aligning to TRBD1. Trimming at V came to 4 bases and at J to 1 base, leaving 4 bases not matched to a gene. CDR1 and CDR2 from the germline V gene are ENHRY and SYGVKD. CDR3 length: 15 amino acids. The CDR3 nucleotides read TGTGCCATCAGTGCTGGGACAGACAGCAATCAGCCCCAGCATTTT. As protein: CAISAGTDSNQPQHF.

This clonotype was seen a handful of times. The CDR3 sequence: CASSLSWDLLNEQFF. As DNA, the CDR3 is TGTGCCAGCAGTTTAAGCTGGGATCTTCTCAATGAGCAGTTCTTC. The V and J genes are TRBV27 and TRBJ2-1; D is uncertain. Germline CDR1 MNHEY, CDR2 SMNVEV (reference sequence). Trimming shortened V by 2 bases and J by 6 bases, and 14 bases separated the two germline ends. There are 15 residues in the CDR3.

This sequence joins TRBV10-3 and TRBJ2-1; D unresolved. Trimming took 6 bases from V and 0 from J, leaving 6 bases between them. The CDR3 is made up of 13 amino acids. In germline, CDR1 is ENHRY, CDR2 SYGVKD. The CDR3 DNA is TGTGCCATCAGGCTGAGCTCCTACAATGAGCAGTTCTTC. It codes for CAIRLSSYNEQFF.

This clonotype occurred a few times. V is TRBV4-1 and J is TRBJ2-1; D gene unclear. V gave up 2 bases and J gave up 0 bases, with 8 bases separating them. CDR3 length: 15 residues. Germline V gene data show CDR1 as MGHRA and CDR2 as YSYEKL. CDR3 coding DNA: TGCGCCAGCAGCCAAACGGAGCACTCCTACAATGAGCAGTTCTTC. Its protein is CASSQTEHSYNEQFF.

This sequence joins TRBV10-3 and TRBJ1-4, with D uncertain. Per the germline V gene, CDR1 is ENHRY and CDR2 is SYGVKD. The CDR3 sequence is 13 residues long. The ends were cut back, 0 bases at V and 5 bases at J, with 4 bases in the middle. The CDR3 sequence: CAISESGNEKLFF. The CDR3 DNA sequence: TGTGCCATCAGTGAGTCTGGGAATGAAAAACTGTTTTTT.

This clonotype was detected only a few times. The chain has TRBV29-1 and TRBJ1-4; D is unclear. With 5 bases removed from V and 8 bases from J, the gap between germline ends came to 9 bases. The CDR3 sequence is 11 residues long. Germline V gene data show CDR1 as SQVTM and CDR2 as ANQGSEA. This CDR3 is CSVSSNEKLFF. The CDR3 DNA sequence: TGCAGCGTTTCGTCGAACGAAAAACTGTTTTTT. Full variable domain (missing parts from reference TRBV29-1 and TRBJ1-4): SAVISQKPSRDICQRGTSLTIQCQVDSQVTMMFWYRQQPGQSLTLIATANQGSEATYESGFVIDKFPISRPNLTFSTLTVSNMSPEDSSIYLCSVSSNEKLFFGSGTQLSVL.

This sequence joins TRBV6-1 and TRBJ2-3, with D possibly being TRBD1 (7 bases). Trimming stripped 2 bases from V and 7 bases from J, with 16 bases between. Germline V gene data show CDR1 as MNHNS and CDR2 as SASEGT. The CDR3 sequence is 15 residues long. The CDR3 loop is CASSENGGGANTQYF. The CDR3 DNA follows: TGTGCCAGCAGTGAAAATGGAGGGGGCGCGAATACGCAGTATTTT.

The chain couples TRBV2 to TRBJ2-7, with D unclear. Trimming removed 1 base at V and 6 bases at J, with 7 bases between. The germline V gene has CDR1 SNHLY and CDR2 FYNNEI. This CDR3 contains 12 residues. For the CDR3, the DNA is TGTGCCAGCAGTGAAGGACTTGCCGAGCAGTACTTC. It specifies CASSEGLAEQYF.

The chain recombines TRBV20-1 with TRBJ1-4; no reliable D call. There are 16 residues in the CDR3. Germline V gene sequence: CDR1 DFQATT, CDR2 SNEGSKA (reference sequence). Deletions cut 0 bases from V and 3 bases from J, with 14 bases between. CDR3 amino acids: CSARDGRAEANEKLFF. The CDR3 coding sequence is TGCAGTGCTAGAGATGGGCGGGCGGAGGCTAATGAAAAACTGTTTTTT.

Comment on this clonotype: One junction end disagrees with the germline gene, perhaps due to a read error. The chain recombines TRBV20-1 with TRBJ1-5; D is possibly TRBD1 (6 bases). The germline gives CDR1 DFQATT, CDR2 SNEGSKA (reference sequence). The CDR3 consists of 14 residues. CDR3 in DNA: TGCAGTGCTGCCCGGACAGCAAGAAATCAGCCCCAGAAATTT. Its translation is CSAARTARNQPQKF.

V gene TRBV6-2 or TRBV6-3 combines with J gene TRBJ2-7, with D possibly TRBD1 on 6 matching bases. The J call could be wrong; TRBJ2-5 is a better fit for the DNA end. CDR1 is MNHEY and CDR2 is SVGEGT in the germline V gene. This CDR3 comprises 14 residues. The CDR3 coding sequence is TGTGCCAGCAGTTACCTCAGGACAGATGAGACCCAGTACTTC. Protein sequence: CASSYLRTDETQYF.

This clonotype has more than one count but fewer than ten. The rearrangement uses TRBV20-1 and TRBJ2-2, with D unresolved. The CDR3 contains 12 residues. Germline assignment: CDR1 DFQATT and CDR2 SNEGSKA (reference sequence). Trimming removed 5 bases at V and 3 bases at J, with 7 bases between. The DNA for the CDR3 is TGCAGTGCTTCCCCCTACACCGGGGAGCTGTTTTTT. Translated: CSASPYTGELFF.

This clonotype has just one count. The rearrangement joins TRBV4-3 to TRBJ2-7, with 9 bases matching TRBD2. The CDR3 has 17 amino acids. Germline-derived CDR1 and CDR2 are LGHNA and YSLEER. Trimming took 3 bases from V and 0 from J; bases not matched to a gene: 9. CDR3 loop: CASSHSLAGQSSYEQYF. The DNA for the CDR3 is TGCGCCAGCAGCCATAGCCTAGCGGGGCAGAGCTCCTACGAGCAGTACTTC.

In regard to this clonotype: The CDR3 ends on some other residue instead of the conserved phenylalanine or tryptophan, so this is likely a read error. The chain combines TRBV27 with TRBJ2-1; weak D call: TRBD2 (6 bases). Germline V CDR1 and CDR2: MNHEY, SMNVEV (reference sequence). The V end lost 7 bases, the J end lost 6 bases, and 13 bases lay between the germline ends. The CDR3 is 13 amino acids. The CDR3 region is CASTGRGSNEQFV. The CDR3 nucleotides are TGTGCCAGCACTGGGCGGGGCTCCAATGAGCAGTTCGTC.

The rearrangement links TRBV20-1 to TRBJ2-3; tentative D call: TRBD1 (5 bases). Germline V gene data show CDR1 as DFQATT and CDR2 as SNEGSKA (reference sequence). The CDR3 length is 15 residues. Trimming removed 4 bases at V and 2 bases at J, with 16 bases between. CDR3 sequence reads: CSAIGVQDPTDTQYF. The CDR3 bases are TGCAGTGCTATCGGAGTACAGGATCCCACAGATACGCAGTATTTT.

The rearrangement joins TRBV4-2 to TRBJ1-1, with D tentatively TRBD1 (5 bases). V was clipped by 3 bases and J by 4 bases, with 21 bases between them. The CDR3 runs 17 residues. Per germline, CDR1 LGHNA and CDR2 YNFKEQ. CDR3 in DNA: TGTGCCAGCAGCCAGGATCCAGGACGGCTTCAGGGCACTGAAGCTTTCTTT. Its translation: CASSQDPGRLQGTEAFF.